These 6 T cell receptor beta chains were sequenced from one sample in a study of T cell responses to AZD1222 COVID-19 vaccine. Generated by immunoSEQ multiplex PCR, the TCRdb table keeps only in-frame clones and is missing some. This sample has roughly 99,000 clones, with 92% found just once. The specimen comprised peripheral blood, sampled 28 days after the second AZD1222 dose. The receptors come from an adult who received the AZD1222 COVID-19 vaccine.

The gene calls are TRBV12-5 and TRBJ1-5, with 10 bases lining up with TRBD1. With 5 bases clipped from V and 5 bases from J, the junction kept 6 bases outside the gene matches. The germline V gene has CDR1 LGHNT and CDR2 FRNRAP. The CDR3 runs 15 residues. DNA of the CDR3: TGTGCTAGTGGTCCGGGGACAGGGGAAGATCAGCCCCAGCATTTT. Amino acids: CASGPGTGEDQPQHF.

V gene TRBV7-8 combines with J gene TRBJ2-3; 7 nucleotides agree with TRBD2. V gave up 5 bases and J gave up 3 bases; unmatched junction bases: 5. CDR1 is SGHVS and CDR2 is FQNEAQ in the germline V gene. This CDR3 contains 14 residues. CDR3 in DNA: TGTGCCAGCAGCACTTCCGGGGGGACAGATACGCAGTATTTT. This sequence encodes CASSTSGGTDTQYF.

The chain couples TRBV19 to TRBJ2-7, with TRBD2 matching over 8 bases. V lost 4 bases and J lost 2; bases outside the gene matches: 4. The germline V gene encodes CDR1 LNHDA and CDR2 SQIVND (reference sequence). The CDR3 is made up of 14 amino acids. CDR3 residues: CASSTSGSTYEQYF. The CDR3 DNA follows: TGTGCCAGTAGTACTAGCGGGTCGACCTACGAGCAGTACTTC.

The gene calls are TRBV3-1 (or the pseudogene TRBV3-2) and TRBJ2-3; a weak D match, TRBD2 (5 bases). The CDR3 spans 13 residues. The V end lost 1 base, the J end lost 3 bases, and 5 bases lay between the germline ends. Germline loops: CDR1 LGHDT, CDR2 YNNKEL (reference sequence). This CDR3 is CASSQGTTDTQYF. The DNA of the CDR3 is TGTGCCAGCAGCCAAGGGACTACAGATACGCAGTATTTT.

The chain has TRBV2 and TRBJ1-2; no clear D. The germline V gene has CDR1 SNHLY and CDR2 FYNNEI. The CDR3 spans 14 residues. Between the trimmed V and J ends, which lost 5 bases and 8 bases, there was a span of 18 bases. For the CDR3, the DNA is TGTGCCAGCAGTAGCGACGGAGCCATATACGGCTACACCTTC. Amino acid sequence: CASSSDGAIYGYTF.

This clone was counted a single time. The gene calls are TRBV9 and TRBJ2-7, with D unclear. The CDR3 has 15 residues. Germline-derived CDR1 and CDR2 are SGDLS and YYNGEE. V was shortened by 0 bases and J by 0 bases, with 10 bases between the two germline ends. CDR3 sequence reads: CASSVGRTSSYEQYF. For the CDR3, the DNA is TGTGCCAGCAGCGTAGGCAGGACCAGCTCCTACGAGCAGTACTTC.